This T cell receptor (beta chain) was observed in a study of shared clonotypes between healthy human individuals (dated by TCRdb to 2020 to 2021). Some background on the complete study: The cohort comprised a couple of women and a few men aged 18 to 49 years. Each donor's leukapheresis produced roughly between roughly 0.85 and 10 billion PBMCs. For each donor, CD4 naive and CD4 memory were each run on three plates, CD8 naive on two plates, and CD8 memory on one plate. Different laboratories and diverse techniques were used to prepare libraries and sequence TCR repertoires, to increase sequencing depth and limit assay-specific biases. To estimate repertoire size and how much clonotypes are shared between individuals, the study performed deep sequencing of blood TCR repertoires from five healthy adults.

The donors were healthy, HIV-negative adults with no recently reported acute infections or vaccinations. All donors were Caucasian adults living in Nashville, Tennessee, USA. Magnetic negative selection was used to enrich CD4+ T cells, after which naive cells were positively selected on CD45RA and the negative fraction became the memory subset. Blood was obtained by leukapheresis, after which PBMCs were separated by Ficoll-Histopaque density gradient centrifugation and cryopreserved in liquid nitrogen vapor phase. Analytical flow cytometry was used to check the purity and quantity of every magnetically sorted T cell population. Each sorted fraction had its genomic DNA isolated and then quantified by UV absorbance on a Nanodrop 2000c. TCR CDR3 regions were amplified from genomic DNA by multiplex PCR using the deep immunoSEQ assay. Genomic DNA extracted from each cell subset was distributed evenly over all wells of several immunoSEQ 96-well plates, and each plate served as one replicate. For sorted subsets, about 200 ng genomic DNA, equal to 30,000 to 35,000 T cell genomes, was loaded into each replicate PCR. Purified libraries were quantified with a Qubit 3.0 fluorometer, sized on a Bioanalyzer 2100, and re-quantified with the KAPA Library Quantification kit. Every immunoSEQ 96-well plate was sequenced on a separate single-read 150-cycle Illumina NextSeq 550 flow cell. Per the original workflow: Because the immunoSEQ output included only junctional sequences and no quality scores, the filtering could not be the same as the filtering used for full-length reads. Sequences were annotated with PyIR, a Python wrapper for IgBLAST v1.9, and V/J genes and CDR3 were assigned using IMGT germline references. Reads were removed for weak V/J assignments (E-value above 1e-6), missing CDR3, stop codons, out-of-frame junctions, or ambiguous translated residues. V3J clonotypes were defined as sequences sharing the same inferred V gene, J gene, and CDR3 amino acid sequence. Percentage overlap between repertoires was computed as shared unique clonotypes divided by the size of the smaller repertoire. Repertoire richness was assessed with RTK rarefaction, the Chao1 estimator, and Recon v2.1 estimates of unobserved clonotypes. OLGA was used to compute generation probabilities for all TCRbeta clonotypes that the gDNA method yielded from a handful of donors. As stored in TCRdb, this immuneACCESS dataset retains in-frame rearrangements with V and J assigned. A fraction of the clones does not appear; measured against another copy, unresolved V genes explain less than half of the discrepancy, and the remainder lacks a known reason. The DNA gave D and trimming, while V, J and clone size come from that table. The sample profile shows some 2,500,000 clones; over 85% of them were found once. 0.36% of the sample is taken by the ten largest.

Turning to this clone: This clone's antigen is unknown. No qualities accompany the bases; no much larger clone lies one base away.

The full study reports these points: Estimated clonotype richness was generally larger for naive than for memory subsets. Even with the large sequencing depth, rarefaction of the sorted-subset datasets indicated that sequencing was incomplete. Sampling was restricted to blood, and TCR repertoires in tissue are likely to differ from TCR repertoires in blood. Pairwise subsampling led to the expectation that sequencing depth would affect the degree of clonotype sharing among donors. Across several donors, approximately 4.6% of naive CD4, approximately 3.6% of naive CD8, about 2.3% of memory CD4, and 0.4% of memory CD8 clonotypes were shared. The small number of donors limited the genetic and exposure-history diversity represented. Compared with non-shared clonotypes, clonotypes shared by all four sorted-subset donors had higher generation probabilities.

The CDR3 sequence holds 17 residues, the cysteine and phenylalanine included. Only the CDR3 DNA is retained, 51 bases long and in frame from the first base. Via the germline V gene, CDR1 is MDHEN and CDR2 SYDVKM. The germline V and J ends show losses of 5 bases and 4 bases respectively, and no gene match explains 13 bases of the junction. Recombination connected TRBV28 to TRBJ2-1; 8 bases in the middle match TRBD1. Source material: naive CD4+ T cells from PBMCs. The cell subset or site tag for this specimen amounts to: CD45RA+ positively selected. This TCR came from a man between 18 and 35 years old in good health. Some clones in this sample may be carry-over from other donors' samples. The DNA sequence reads TGTGCCAGCAGTCGGATGACCAGGGGGCGAAGTTACAATGAGCAGTTCTTC. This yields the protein CASSRMTRGRSYNEQFF.